The sequence of this T cell receptor (beta chain) was determined in a study of CD8+CD57+ T cells in acquired aplastic anemia. Findings and limits, study-wide: There were 25 to 35 CD8+ CDR3 sequences that occurred in both patients and controls. A significant difference in CD8+ Simpson's diversity between patients and controls was not found.

Note on this clonotype: What it recognizes is unknown.

The use of genomic DNA as template underpinned the TCR beta VDJ and CDR3 profiling. One entry per CDR3 protein, called by TCRdb with MiXCR from the reads. The table has around 400,000 distinct CDR3 sequences, just under 70% seen once. The TCR originated in a human donor in good health, serving as a control. Sequencing used sorted CD4+, CD8+, or CD8+CD57+ T cells (not recorded which) from PBMCs.

The CDR3 loop reads CAISELGGAGGPTDTQYF. The CDR3 DNA reads as TGTGCCATCAGTGAGCTCGGCGGAGCGGGGGGGCCCACAGATACGCAGTATTTT. This chain joins TRBV10-3 and TRBJ2-3; 10 positions match TRBD2. CDR1 and CDR2 (germline): ENHRY, SYGVKD. This CDR3 contains 18 residues. V was pared by 2 bases and J by 2 bases, with 10 bases of the junction left unmatched.